Here is one T cell receptor beta chain with its context. What it binds is not known. Prepared TCR beta cDNA libraries contained unique molecular identifiers. One entry per CDR3 protein, called by TCRdb with MiXCR from the PCR reads. The table shows about 540,000 distinct CDR3 sequences, with around 36% occurring only once. These data belong to a study of post-analysis software for immune sequencing data. Study-wide results and limits: In patients, about five TRBV segments were more frequent than in controls, with TRBV5-6, TRBV5-1 and TRBV20-1 among them.

This CDR3 comprises 16 residues. From germline, CDR1 is MDHEN and CDR2 SYDVKM. The chain uses TRBV28 and TRBJ2-7, with TRBD1 matching over 8 bases. The J call may not be correct, given that the DNA end is closer to TRBJ2-4. Sequencing was done on a sample of blood. This TCR was recovered from a girl under 18 with multiple sclerosis. DNA for the CDR3: TGTGCCAGCACAACATCTGGACAGGGATTGAGAAACATTCAGTACTTC. Translated: CASTTSGQGLRNIQYF.